This T cell receptor (beta chain) derives from a study of T cells in Graves' hyperthyroidism and ophthalmopathy. CDR3 length: 14 residues. V dropped 9 bases and J dropped 4 bases, with 17 bases sitting between them. Germline assignment: CDR1 MNHNS and CDR2 SASEGT. Amplification yielded TCR beta CDR3 regions, with RNA transcripts as the source. The TCR CDR3 was amplified in a first-round RT-PCR using the HTBI primer set. A single record per CDR3 protein comes from TCRdb applying MiXCR to the multiplex PCR reads. The sample holds 600,000 to 900,000 distinct CDR3 sequences, less than 20% seen once. The sequence was collected from a man in his late teens or twenties with Graves' hyperthyroidism. Sequenced sample: blood. V gene TRBV6-1 combines with J gene TRBJ2-3, with D tentatively TRBD2 (6 bases). CDR3 coding DNA: TGTGCCAGTACAAACCCGGGGACTTCAGATACGCAGTATTTT. Protein: CASTNPGTSDTQYF.